Included here is one T cell receptor (beta chain) sequence, with context. In the source study's methods: Scientists estimated how many nucleated cells there were by amplifying reference gene primers. Produced via immunoSEQ multiplex PCR; TCRdb's table is partial and in-frame only. V and J calls and clone size come straight from that table; D and trimming were deduced from the DNA. The sample has roughly 700,000 clones; around 90% are singletons. The CDR3 has 13 amino acids. CDR1 and CDR2 from the germline V gene are MNHEY and SMNVEV (reference sequence). V was shortened by 9 bases and J by 0 bases, with 9 bases between the two germline ends. This entry is derived from a study of blood T cell repertoires in COVID-19.

V and J are TRBV27 and TRBJ1-5; weak D call: TRBD1 (6 bases). The source material was peripheral blood. This TCR came from a woman between 18 and 29 years old with acute or convalescent COVID-19. The CDR3 loop is CARDSYSNQPQHF. CDR3 sequence (DNA): TGTGCCAGGGACAGTTATAGCAATCAGCCCCAGCATTTT.